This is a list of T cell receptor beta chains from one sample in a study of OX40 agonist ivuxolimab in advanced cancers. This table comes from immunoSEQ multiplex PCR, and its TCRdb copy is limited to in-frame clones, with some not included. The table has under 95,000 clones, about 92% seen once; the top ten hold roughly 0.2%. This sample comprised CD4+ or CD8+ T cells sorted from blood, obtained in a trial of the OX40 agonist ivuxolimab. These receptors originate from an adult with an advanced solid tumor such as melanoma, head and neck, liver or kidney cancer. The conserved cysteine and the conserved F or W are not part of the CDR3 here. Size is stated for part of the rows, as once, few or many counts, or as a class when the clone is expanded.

CDR3: ASSFGTAAVGGELF
size: once
V: TRBV27

CDR3: ASSQDTGRGDTEAF
size: .
V: TRBV14

CDR3: ASSDGTSGSSPKY
size: .
V: TRBV19

CDR3: ASSIGRNQPQH
size: .
V: TRBV19

CDR3: ASSGRQGGNNEQF
size: .
V: TRBV6-1

CDR3: ASSMDRGNTEAF
size: .
V: TRBV2

CDR3: ASSETLRSSTDTQY
size: .
V: TRBV10-1

CDR3: ASSVEPIPYNEQF
size: once
V: TRBV9

CDR3: ASSSVGGLLETQY
size: .
V: TRBV5-1

CDR3: ASSSVSLAGGNEQF
size: once
V: TRBV7-9

CDR3: ASSLAGGHNYGYT
size: .
V: TRBV27

CDR3: ASSLVTGQSSYGYT
size: .
V: TRBV5-5

CDR3: ASSSPDRVSTRNTEAF
size: .
V: TRBV7-2

CDR3: ASSRSEALYGYT
size: .
V: TRBV27

CDR3: ASSLAGQGVYEQY
size: .
V: TRBV5-4

CDR3: AWSQGGGMKGYGYT
size: .
V: TRBV30

CDR3: ASRPTGSTNEKLF
size: .
V: TRBV5-1

CDR3: AWSVGGSGYEQY
size: .
V: TRBV30

CDR3: ASKGPASFYNEQF
size: once
V: TRBV6-1

CDR3: ARAAAGGLQGANVLT
size: .
V: TRBV2

CDR3: ASSDLAGGTYNEQF
size: .
V: TRBV6-1

CDR3: ASSDPTGWNTGELF
size: .
V: TRBV6-1

CDR3: ASRSLAGASEQY
size: .
V: TRBV2

CDR3: ASSIKSTYNEQF
size: .
V: TRBV19

CDR3: ASRTASSYNEQF
size: .
V: TRBV30

CDR3: ASSARSGATTDTQY
size: .
V: TRBV19

CDR3: ASSGRVLGGANVLT
size: .
V: TRBV19

CDR3: ASSPTPLLAGGTQETQY
size: .
V: TRBV7-8

CDR3: SVEVRVPYNEQF
size: .
V: TRBV29-1

CDR3: ASSLQGPGEKLF
size: .
V: TRBV5-1

CDR3: ASSFSASNTGELF
size: .
V: TRBV7-8

CDR3: ASSIRAGGPGF
size: .
V: TRBV19

CDR3: ASSGGFGGREPQH
size: .
V: TRBV6-1

CDR3: ASSRGQGLNEKLF
size: .
V: TRBV9

CDR3: ASSLNPWQPQH
size: .
V: TRBV27

CDR3: ASSARTGSTDTQY
size: .
V: TRBV9

CDR3: ASTTDRGEQF
size: .
V: TRBV2

CDR3: ASSLAGAPYEQY
size: .
V: TRBV2

CDR3: ASSDGGTDTQY
size: .
V: TRBV25-1

CDR3: ASSLEPSSYEQY
size: .
V: TRBV5-1